This passage covers 14 T cell receptor beta chains from one sample sequenced in a study of shared clonotypes between healthy human individuals. Clones were read by immunoSEQ multiplex PCR, and TCRdb kept only the in-frame ones, dropping some. This sample has about 2.3 million clones, with 80% to 95% found just once. Sequenced: naive CD4+ T cells from PBMCs. Subset of the sample: CD45RA+ positively selected. The receptors originated from a man in his late teens or twenties in good health. Some clones in this sample may be carry-over from other donors' samples.

Regarding this clone: The same CDR3 is also encoded by other DNA sequences in this sample. The genes are TRBV7-2 and TRBJ1-3; D is unresolved. CDR1 SGHTA and CDR2 FQGNSA come from the germline V gene. V lost 0 bases and J 0 bases, leaving 3 bases between the germline ends. The CDR3 totals 14 residues. This CDR3 reads CASSLAPSGNTIYF. Written as DNA, the CDR3 is TGTGCCAGCAGCTTAGCTCCCTCTGGAAACACCATATATTTT.

The V and J genes are TRBV2 and TRBJ1-3, with D maybe TRBD1 (6 bases). The V gene lost 1 base and the J gene lost 4 bases, with 32 bases spanning the gap. The CDR3 length is 22 residues. Germline V gives CDR1 SNHLY, CDR2 FYNNEI. The CDR3 DNA follows: TGTGCCAGCAGTGAAGTTAGGGTCGCCAGGGACAAAGATGGAGCCGACGGAAACACCATATATTTT. Its translation is CASSEVRVARDKDGADGNTIYF.

This CDR3 reads CASSSLGQGLGGYTF. The CDR3 DNA reads TGTGCCAGCAGTAGTCTCGGACAGGGTTTAGGGGGCTACACCTTC. The rearrangement uses TRBV5-4 and TRBJ1-2; 8 nucleotides align to TRBD1. This CDR3 spans 15 amino acids. Trimming at V came to 5 bases and at J to 8 bases, leaving 14 bases not matched to a gene. CDR1 and CDR2 from the germline V gene are SGHNT and YYREEE (reference sequence).

V gene TRBV6-5 combines with J gene TRBJ2-5; 7 positions match TRBD1. CDR1 and CDR2 (germline): MNHEY, SVGAGI. Trimming at V came to 6 bases and at J to 2 bases, leaving 9 bases not matched to a gene. This CDR3 is built from 15 residues. CDR3 in amino acids: CASSDTPGQQETQYF. Written as DNA, the CDR3 is TGTGCCAGCAGCGACACCCCGGGACAGCAAGAGACCCAGTACTTC.

The V call is TRBV9, the J call TRBJ2-1; 10 positions match TRBD2. The CDR3 runs 16 residues. Looked up from germline, CDR1 is SGDLS and CDR2 is YYNGEE. The junction had 6 bases not matched to a gene; V was cut back by 3 bases and J by 3 bases. CDR3 DNA: TGTGCCAGCAGCGGAACCGGGACTAGCGACTACAATGAGCAGTTCTTC. As protein: CASSGTGTSDYNEQFF. The whole variable domain, remainder taken from reference TRBV9 and TRBJ2-1, is DSGVTQTPKHLITATGQRVTLRCSPRSGDLSVYWYQQSLDQGLQFLIQYYNGEERAKGNILERFSAQQFPDLHSELNLSSLELGDSALYFCASSGTGTSDYNEQFFGPGTRLTVL.

A note on this clone: Other DNA sequences in the same sample also yield this CDR3. The rearrangement links TRBV7-2 to TRBJ2-3; no clear D. The germline CDR1 and CDR2 sequences are SGHTA and FQGNSA. This CDR3 is 12 amino acids long. The V gene lost 6 bases and the J gene lost 2 bases, with 6 bases spanning the gap. The CDR3 is CASSPDTDTQYF. The CDR3 DNA reads as TGTGCCAGCAGTCCAGACACAGATACGCAGTATTTT.

The chain couples TRBV19 to TRBJ2-5, with D unresolved. Germline V gene data show CDR1 as LNHDA and CDR2 as SQIVND (reference sequence). This CDR3 contains 13 residues. Trimming shortened V by 8 bases and J by 1 base, and 11 bases separated the two germline ends. CDR3 DNA sequence: TGTGCCAGTTGGCTGGGTAGCCAAGAGACCCAGTACTTC. Amino acid sequence: CASWLGSQETQYF.

This clone was seen only once. J is TRBJ2-7 and V is TRBV21-1; the D segment call TRBD1 is taken from the table without a DNA check. TRBV21-1 is given as a pseudogene. The CDR3 covers 14 residues. CDR3 nucleotide sequence: TGTGCCAGCAGCAAAGGACAGGGGAACTACGAGCAGTACTTC. Protein product: CASSKGQGNYEQYF.

The J gene is TRBJ2-7, the V gene TRBV5-1; TRBD2 might be the D (5 bases). Looked up from germline, CDR1 is SGHRS and CDR2 is YFSETQ. V gave up 0 bases and J gave up 7 bases, with 17 bases separating them. There are 15 residues in the CDR3. The CDR3 coding sequence is TGCGCCAGCAGCTTGGTTGCGGGTTCTTCGGGGGAGCAGTACTTC. Its translation is CASSLVAGSSGEQYF.

The chain uses TRBV27 and TRBJ1-5; a weak D match, TRBD1 (5 bases). The CDR3 has 16 amino acids. Per the germline V gene, CDR1 is MNHEY and CDR2 is SMNVEV (reference sequence). Trimming shortened V by 3 bases and J by 1 base, and 13 bases separated the two germline ends. This chain's CDR3 is CASSFLGVLSNQPQHF. CDR3 sequence (DNA): TGTGCCAGCAGTTTCCTAGGGGTACTGAGCAATCAGCCCCAGCATTTT.

The rearrangement uses TRBV7-3 and TRBJ1-2, with a possible D match to TRBD1 (5 bases). The germline V gene has CDR1 SGHTA and CDR2 FQGTGA. V was pared by 4 bases and J by 6 bases, with 12 bases between. The CDR3 is made up of 13 amino acids. The CDR3: CASSWRMGDGYTF. The CDR3 bases are TGTGCCAGCAGCTGGAGGATGGGGGATGGCTACACCTTC.

This chain connects TRBV7-9 to TRBJ2-5; 11 nucleotides agree with TRBD1. Germline V gene lookup returns CDR1 SEHNR and CDR2 FQNEAQ (reference sequence). J lost 3 bases, V lost 5 bases, and 2 bases had no gene match. The CDR3 contains 14 residues. The chain's CDR3 is CASSRDRGKETQYF. CDR3 coding DNA: TGTGCCAGCAGCCGGGACAGGGGGAAAGAGACCCAGTACTTC.

The chain has TRBV5-1 and TRBJ2-1; 11 bases fit TRBD2. Germline loops: CDR1 SGHRS, CDR2 YFSETQ. V shed 4 bases, J shed 8 bases, and the junction held 8 bases outside the gene matches. This CDR3 is built from 15 residues. DNA of the CDR3: TGCGCCAGCAGCCTCAGACTAGCGGGACTTGATGAGCAGTTCTTC. As protein: CASSLRLAGLDEQFF.

The J gene is TRBJ1-1, the V gene TRBV9; possibly TRBD1 for D (6 bases). The V gene's germline CDR1 is SGDLS and CDR2 YYNGEE. The V gene lost 0 bases and the J gene lost 8 bases, with 8 bases spanning the gap. The CDR3 consists of 12 residues. The CDR3 nucleotides read TGTGCCAGCAGCGTAGACGGACAGGAAGCTTTCTTT. Encoded protein: CASSVDGQEAFF.